The 19 T cell receptor beta chains given below trace back to one sample, sequenced in a study of cytomegalovirus exposure and HLA in healthy donors. This PCR relied on a set of 60 Vbeta primers and 13 Jbeta primers. TCRdb's table, derived via immunoSEQ multiplex PCR, lists solely in-frame clones and lacks some. The data show 150,000 to 200,000 clones, roughly 74% seen once. The material sequenced was PBMCs. These receptors all stem from a male donor in good health and CMV-seronegative.

J is TRBJ1-1 and V is TRBV7-8; the D gene is possibly TRBD1 (5 bases). This CDR3 has 13 amino acids. Germline CDR1 and CDR2: SGHVS and FQNEAQ. The germline V and J ends were trimmed by 1 base and 6 bases, with 9 bases remaining between them. CDR3 residues: CASSLVSGSEAFF. The DNA for the CDR3 is TGTGCCAGCAGCTTAGTGTCAGGGTCTGAAGCTTTCTTT.

The chain recombines TRBV27 with TRBJ1-2, with a tentative D call TRBD1 (5 bases). The germline CDR1 and CDR2 sequences are MNHEY and SMNVEV (reference sequence). This CDR3 has 12 residues. Trimming pared 3 bases from V and 7 bases from J, leaving 9 bases between. The CDR3 DNA reads TGTGCCAGCAGTTTCGGGGGTAGTGGCTACACCTTC. Encoded protein: CASSFGGSGYTF.

The chain uses TRBV2 and TRBJ1-1; a possible D gene is TRBD1 (5 bases). Germline V lookup: CDR1 SNHLY, CDR2 FYNNEI. The CDR3 totals 13 residues. V dropped 8 bases and J dropped 1 base, with 11 bases sitting between them. For the CDR3, the DNA is TGTGCCAGCTCAGGGTCCCCGAACACTGAAGCTTTCTTT. Its translation is CASSGSPNTEAFF.

The CDR3 sequence is CASSELTSGGATKNIQYF. CDR3 nucleotides: TGTGCCAGCAGTGAGCTTACTAGCGGGGGGGCAACCAAAAACATTCAGTACTTC. The rearrangement uses TRBV6-1 and TRBJ2-4, with 13 bases fitting TRBD2. The trim removed 3 bases at V and 2 bases at J, leaving 7 bases unmatched. The germline V gene encodes CDR1 MNHNS and CDR2 SASEGT. There are 18 residues in the CDR3.

V gene TRBV28 combines with J gene TRBJ1-2; D is unresolved. Germline V gene sequence: CDR1 MDHEN, CDR2 SYDVKM. The CDR3 covers 15 residues. Trimming shortened V by 1 base and J by 7 bases, and 16 bases separated the two germline ends. CDR3 nucleotides: TGTGCCAGCAGTTTATACCCCCGGACTAAGGGTGGCTACACCTTC. It encodes CASSLYPRTKGGYTF.

V is TRBV21-1 and J is TRBJ2-1; the D call in the table, TRBD1, was not verified against the DNA. TRBV21-1 is tagged as a pseudogene. The CDR3 is 15 amino acids. The CDR3 sequence: CASSKAQGHYNEQFF. CDR3 DNA: TGTGCCAGCAGCAAAGCCCAGGGGCACTACAATGAGCAGTTCTTC.

This chain uses TRBV7-9 with TRBJ1-2, with 9 bases fitting TRBD1. The CDR3 consists of 15 residues. V lost 3 bases to trimming and J lost 7 bases; unmatched junction nucleotides: 9. Per the germline V gene, CDR1 is SEHNR and CDR2 is FQNEAQ (reference sequence). CDR3 region: CASSFPDRGVRGYTF. The CDR3 nucleotides read TGTGCCAGCAGCTTTCCGGACAGGGGCGTACGTGGCTACACCTTC.

The chain links TRBV5-4 to TRBJ1-1, with D possibly TRBD1 on 6 matching bases. The CDR3 is made up of 16 amino acids. Looked up from germline, CDR1 is SGHNT and CDR2 is YYREEE (reference sequence). V lost 4 bases and J 5 bases, leaving 21 bases between the germline ends. The CDR3 DNA sequence: TGTGCCAGCAGCCCGGAACAACAGGGATTATATACTGAAGCTTTCTTT. Translation: CASSPEQQGLYTEAFF.

Regarding this clone: One end of the junction does not line up with germline, which may come from a read error. The chain combines TRBV7-9 with TRBJ1-4; tentatively, D is TRBD1 (5 bases). The CDR3 length is 15 residues. The germline gives CDR1 SEHNR, CDR2 FQNEAQ (reference sequence). CDR3 amino acids: CSSSLLGATNEKLFF. CDR3 bases: TGTTCCAGCAGCTTATTAGGGGCAACTAATGAAAAACTGTTTTTT. The full variable domain, its missing parts supplied by reference TRBV7-9 and TRBJ1-4, is DTGVSQNPRHKITKRGQNVTFRCDPISEHNRLYWYRQTLGQGPEFLTYFQNEAQLEKSRLLSDRFSAERPKGSFSTLEIQRTEQGDSAMYLCSSSLLGATNEKLFFGSGTQLSVL.

V is TRBV19 and J is TRBJ2-1, with D hard to call. The ends were cut back, 4 bases at V and 6 bases at J, with 4 bases in the middle. There are 11 residues in the CDR3. The germline gives CDR1 LNHDA, CDR2 SQIVND (reference sequence). As DNA, the CDR3 is TGTGCCAGTAGTACCTTCAATGAGCAGTTCTTC. It translates to CASSTFNEQFF.

V gene TRBV27 combines with J gene TRBJ1-5; 7 positions match TRBD1. Germline V gene sequence: CDR1 MNHEY, CDR2 SMNVEV (reference sequence). This CDR3 contains 13 residues. V lost 5 bases, J lost 5 bases, and 3 bases stayed unmatched. CDR3 in DNA: TGTGCCAGCAGTGACAGGGCGGATCAGCCCCAGCATTTT. Encoded protein: CASSDRADQPQHF.

The chain uses TRBV14 and TRBJ1-4, with TRBD1 matching over 7 bases. V lost 4 bases, J lost 15 bases, and 8 bases stayed unmatched. From germline, CDR1 is SGHDN and CDR2 FVKESK. The CDR3 is 12 amino acids. In DNA, the CDR3 is TGTGCCAGCAGCCGCCAGGGGGTTGAGGTGTTTTTT. Translation gives CASSRQGVEVFF.

This chain connects TRBV5-1 to TRBJ1-5; 11 bases are a match to TRBD1. J lost 6 bases, V lost 10 bases, and 6 bases had no gene match. CDR1 is SGHRS, CDR2 YFSETQ, per germline. This CDR3 contains 13 residues. For the CDR3, the DNA is TGCGCCGGGGGACAGGGGGGGAGTCAGCCCCAGCATTTT. This translates into CAGGQGGSQPQHF.

DNA for the CDR3: TGTGCCAGCTCCCTAAGAGGGAACGAGCAGTACTTC. Amino acids: CASSLRGNEQYF. The V and J genes are TRBV18 and TRBJ2-7; perhaps TRBD2 as D (5 bases). Trimming removed 6 bases at V and 5 bases at J, with 11 bases between. CDR1 KGHSH and CDR2 LQKENI come from the germline V gene. The CDR3 contains 12 residues. The variable domain in full, with the rest retrieved from reference TRBV18 and TRBJ2-7, is NAGVMQNPRHLVRRRGQEARLRCSPMKGHSHVYWYRQLPEEGLKFMVYLQKENIIDESGMPKERFSAEFPKEGPSILRIQQVVRGDSAAYFCASSLRGNEQYFGPGTRLTVT.

This clone was seen a handful of times. The chain combines TRBV4-2 with TRBJ1-2; no definite D call. CDR1 and CDR2 from the germline V gene are LGHNA and YNFKEQ. The CDR3 has 13 amino acids. V was shortened by 0 bases and J by 10 bases, with 12 bases between the two germline ends. CDR3 amino acids: CASSQDRGRPYTF. In nucleotides, the CDR3 is TGTGCCAGCAGCCAAGATCGGGGTCGTCCCTACACCTTC.

J is TRBJ2-1 and V is TRBV11-2; D is ambiguous. In germline, CDR1 is SGHAT, CDR2 FQNNGV. The CDR3 sequence is 14 residues long. V dropped 5 bases and J dropped 0 bases, with 8 bases sitting between them. CDR3: CASSRMSSYNEQFF. In DNA, the CDR3 is TGTGCCAGCAGCAGAATGAGCTCCTACAATGAGCAGTTCTTC.

This chain links TRBV6-5 with TRBJ2-1, with D tentatively TRBD1 (6 bases). The CDR3 loop spans 13 amino acids. The V and J ends lost 0 bases and 7 bases respectively, with 7 bases between them. Germline V CDR1 and CDR2: MNHEY, SVGAGI. For the CDR3, the DNA is TGTGCCAGCAGTTACTCCAGGGGTAATGAGCAGTTCTTC. This gives the protein CASSYSRGNEQFF.

The chain recombines TRBV6-5 with TRBJ2-5, with 8 bases aligning to TRBD1. TRBJ2-7 explains the end of the DNA better; the J call may be wrong. From germline, CDR1 is MNHEY and CDR2 SVGAGI. CDR3 length: 14 residues. CDR3 bases: TGTGCCAGCAGCTCCGGGACAGGAACCTACGAGCAGTACTTC. It translates to CASSSGTGTYEQYF.

The rearrangement links TRBV11-3 to TRBJ2-7; D possibly corresponds to TRBD1 (5 bases). Trimming removed 5 bases from V and 3 bases from J, with 8 bases in between. From germline, CDR1 is SGHNT and CDR2 YENEEA. The CDR3 is 12 amino acids. CDR3 protein: CASSAGNYEQYF. CDR3 sequence (DNA): TGTGCCAGCAGCGCAGGGAACTACGAGCAGTACTTC.